This paragraph covers one T cell receptor beta chain sequence. TCRdb's table, derived via immunoSEQ multiplex PCR, lists solely in-frame clones and lacks some. The sample lists fewer than 350,000 clones; approximately 90% were seen once. The data were taken from a study of blood T cell repertoires in COVID-19. The TCR comes from a woman aged 40 to 50 who had recovered from COVID-19. Sequenced: PBMCs or T cells enriched from blood (not recorded which).

The CDR3 spells CASSSRGTEAFF. CDR3 bases: TGTGCCAGTAGTTCCCGGGGGACTGAAGCTTTCTTT. The chain has TRBV19 and TRBJ1-1, with D possibly TRBD1 on 5 matching bases. CDR1 and CDR2 from the germline V gene are LNHDA and SQIVND (reference sequence). The CDR3 has 12 amino acids. V lost 5 bases to trimming and J lost 5 bases, with 9 bases between them.